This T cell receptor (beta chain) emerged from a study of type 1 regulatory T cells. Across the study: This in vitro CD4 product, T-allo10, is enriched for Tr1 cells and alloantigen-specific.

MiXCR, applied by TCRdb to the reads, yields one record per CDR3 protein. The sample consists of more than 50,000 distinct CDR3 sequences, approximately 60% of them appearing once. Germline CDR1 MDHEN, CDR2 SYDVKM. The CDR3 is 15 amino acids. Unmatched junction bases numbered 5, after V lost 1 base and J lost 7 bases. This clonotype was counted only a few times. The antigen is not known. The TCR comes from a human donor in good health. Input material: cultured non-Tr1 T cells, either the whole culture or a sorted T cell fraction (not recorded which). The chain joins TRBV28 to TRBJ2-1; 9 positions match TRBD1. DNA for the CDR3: TGTGCCAGCAGTTTATACGGGACAGGGTCAAATGAGCAGTTCTTC. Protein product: CASSLYGTGSNEQFF. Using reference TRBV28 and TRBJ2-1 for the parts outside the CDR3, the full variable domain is DVKVTQSSRYLVKRTGEKVFLECVQDMDHENMFWYRQDPGLGLRLIYFSYDVKMKEKGDIPEGYSVSREKKERFSLILESASTNQTSMYLCASSLYGTGSNEQFFGPGTRLTVL.